This T cell receptor (beta chain) was sequenced during a study of T cells in tuberculosis. This clone was observed once. Trimming at V came to 4 bases and at J to 3 bases, leaving 7 bases not matched to a gene. Germline CDR1 MNHEY, CDR2 SVGAGI. There are 15 residues in the CDR3. TCRdb's table, derived via immunoSEQ multiplex PCR, lists solely in-frame clones and lacks some. The sample contains more than 40,000 clones, roughly 94% of which appear only once. The origin of this receptor is a donor under 30 with latent tuberculosis or without tuberculosis infection. Some clones in this sample may be carry-over from other donors' samples. V usage is TRBV6-5 and J usage is TRBJ2-7; TRBD1 aligns across 9 bases. Material for sequencing was PBMCs. For the CDR3, the DNA is TGTGCCAGCAGTTCCCGGGACAGGGTGGGCTACGAGCAGTACTTC. Amino acids: CASSSRDRVGYEQYF.